The clone carrying this TCR beta chain came up a few times. The data are from a study of T cells after yellow fever vaccination. MiXCR was run by TCRdb on the 5' RACE reads, yielding one entry per CDR3 protein. The data contain around 350,000 distinct CDR3 sequences, around 6.4% of them singletons. V was cut by 0 bases and J by 10 bases, with 10 bases left in between. In germline, CDR1 is LGHNA, CDR2 YSLEER. This CDR3 comprises 14 residues. The sequencing here drew on PBMCs, taken 5 days after the yellow fever booster vaccination. The V and J genes are TRBV4-3 and TRBJ1-6, with D hard to call. The TCR was taken from a man in his thirties or forties who received the YFV17D yellow fever vaccine. The CDR3 spells CASSQDSFRSPLHF. CDR3 DNA: TGCGCCAGCAGCCAAGATAGTTTCAGATCACCCCTCCACTTT.